This T cell receptor (beta chain) was retrieved from a study of response to subunit inactivated influenza vaccine. Overall study results and limits: Each seasonal influenza vaccination, the authors suggested, recruits few new T cells.

This clonotype was seen a handful of times. Antigen unknown. V was trimmed by 0 bases and J by 6 bases, leaving 12 bases between them. Germline V gene sequence: CDR1 DFQATT, CDR2 SNEGSKA (reference sequence). There are 14 residues in the CDR3. TCRdb re-called the RT-PCR reads through MiXCR, storing one row per CDR3 protein. Of more than 400,000 distinct CDR3 sequences in the sample, around 7.9% were seen once. The starting material was PBMCs from blood, obtained around 25 months after vaccination. The origin of this receptor is a man aged 50-75 years who received an inactivated influenza vaccine. The V gene is TRBV20-1, the J gene TRBJ2-4; D is unresolved. The CDR3 sequence is CSARDGDRGNIQYF. CDR3 DNA: TGCAGTGCTAGAGATGGAGACCGAGGAAACATTCAGTACTTC.